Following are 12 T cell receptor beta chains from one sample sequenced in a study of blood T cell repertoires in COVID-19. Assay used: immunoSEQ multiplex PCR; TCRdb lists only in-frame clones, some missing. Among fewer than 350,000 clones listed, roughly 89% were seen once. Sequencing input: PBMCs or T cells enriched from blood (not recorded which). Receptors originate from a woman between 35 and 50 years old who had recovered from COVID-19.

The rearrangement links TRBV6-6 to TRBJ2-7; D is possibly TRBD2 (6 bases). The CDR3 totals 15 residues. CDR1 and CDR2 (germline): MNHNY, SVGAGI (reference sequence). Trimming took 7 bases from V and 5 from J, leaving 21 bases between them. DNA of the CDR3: TGTGCCAGCACTGAGGGTGAAGGGAGGAGGGACGAGCAGTACTTC. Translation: CASTEGEGRRDEQYF.

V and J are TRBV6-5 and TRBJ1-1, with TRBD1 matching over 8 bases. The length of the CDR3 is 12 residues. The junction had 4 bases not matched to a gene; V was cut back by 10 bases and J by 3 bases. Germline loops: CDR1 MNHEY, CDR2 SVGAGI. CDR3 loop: CATRGRDTEAFF. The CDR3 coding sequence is TGTGCCACCAGGGGGCGAGACACTGAAGCTTTCTTT.

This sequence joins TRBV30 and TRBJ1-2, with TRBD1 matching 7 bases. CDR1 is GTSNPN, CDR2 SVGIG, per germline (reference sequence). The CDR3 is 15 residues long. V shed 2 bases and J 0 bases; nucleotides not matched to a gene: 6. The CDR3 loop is CAWSTGQPSNYGYTF. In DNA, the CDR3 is TGTGCCTGGAGTACGGGACAGCCCTCTAACTATGGCTACACCTTC. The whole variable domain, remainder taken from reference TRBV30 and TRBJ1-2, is SQTIHQWPATLVQPVGSPLSLECTVEGTSNPNLYWYRQAAGRGLQLLFYSVGIGQISSEVPQNLSASRPQDRQFILSSKKLLLSDSGFYLCAWSTGQPSNYGYTFGSGTRLTVV.

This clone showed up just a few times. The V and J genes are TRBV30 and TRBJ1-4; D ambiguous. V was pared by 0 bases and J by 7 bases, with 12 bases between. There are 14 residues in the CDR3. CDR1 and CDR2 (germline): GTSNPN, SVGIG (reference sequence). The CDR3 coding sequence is TGTGCCTGGAGTGTAACCGGGGTGGGTGAAAAACTGTTTTTT. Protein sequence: CAWSVTGVGEKLFF.

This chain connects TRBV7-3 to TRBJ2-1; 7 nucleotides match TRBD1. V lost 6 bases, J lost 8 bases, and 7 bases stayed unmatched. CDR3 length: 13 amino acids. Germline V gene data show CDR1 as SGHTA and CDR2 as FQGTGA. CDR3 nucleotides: TGTGCCAGCAGTTTTACAGGGGTCGATGAGCAGTTCTTC. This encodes CASSFTGVDEQFF. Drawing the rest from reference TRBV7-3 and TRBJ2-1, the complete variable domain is GAGVSQTPSNKVTEKGKYVELRCDPISGHTALYWYRQSLGQGPEFLIYFQGTGAADDSGLPNDRFFAVRPEGSVSTLKIQRTERGDSAVYLCASSFTGVDEQFFGPGTRLTVL.

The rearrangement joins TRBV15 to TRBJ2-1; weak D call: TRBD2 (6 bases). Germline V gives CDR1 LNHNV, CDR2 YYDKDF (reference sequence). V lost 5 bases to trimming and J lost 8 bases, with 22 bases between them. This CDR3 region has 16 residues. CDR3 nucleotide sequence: TGTGCCACCAGCGCGCCGGGACTCCTCTCGTTTGATGAGCAGTTCTTC. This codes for CATSAPGLLSFDEQFF.

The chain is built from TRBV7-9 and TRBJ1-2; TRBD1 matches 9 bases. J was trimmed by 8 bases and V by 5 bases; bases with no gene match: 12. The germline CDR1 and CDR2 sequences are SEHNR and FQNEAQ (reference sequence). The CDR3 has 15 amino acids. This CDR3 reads CASSINPGQGHGYTF. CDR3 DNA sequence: TGTGCCAGCAGCATAAACCCGGGACAGGGCCACGGCTACACCTTC.

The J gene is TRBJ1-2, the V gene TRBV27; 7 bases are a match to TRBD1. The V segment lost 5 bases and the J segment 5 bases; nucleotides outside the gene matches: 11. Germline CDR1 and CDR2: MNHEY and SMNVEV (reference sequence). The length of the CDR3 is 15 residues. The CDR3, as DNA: TGTGCCAGCAGTGCCAGACAGGGAATCTTATATGGCTACACCTTC. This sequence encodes CASSARQGILYGYTF.

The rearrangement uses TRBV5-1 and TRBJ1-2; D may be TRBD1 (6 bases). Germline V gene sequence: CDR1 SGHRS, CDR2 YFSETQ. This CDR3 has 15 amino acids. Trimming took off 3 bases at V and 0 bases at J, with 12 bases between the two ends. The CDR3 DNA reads TGCGCCAGCAGCTCCGCCACAGGGTCTAACTATGGCTACACCTTC. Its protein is CASSSATGSNYGYTF.

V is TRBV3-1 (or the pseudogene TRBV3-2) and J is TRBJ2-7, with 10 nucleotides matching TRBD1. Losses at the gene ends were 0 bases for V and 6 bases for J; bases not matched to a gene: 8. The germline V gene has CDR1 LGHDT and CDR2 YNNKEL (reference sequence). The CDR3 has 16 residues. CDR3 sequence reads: CASSQDHDRGLGEQYF. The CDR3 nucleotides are TGTGCCAGCAGCCAAGATCATGACAGGGGGCTTGGCGAGCAGTACTTC.

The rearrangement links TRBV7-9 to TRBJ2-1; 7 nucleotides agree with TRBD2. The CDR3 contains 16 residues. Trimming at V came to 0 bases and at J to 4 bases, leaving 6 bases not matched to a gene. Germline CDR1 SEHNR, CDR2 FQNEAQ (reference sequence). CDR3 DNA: TGTGCCAGCAGCTTAGCGCCCAGCGGGAATTACAATGAGCAGTTCTTC. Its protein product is CASSLAPSGNYNEQFF.

CDR3 amino acids: CASSNRPSGEWREQFF. The CDR3 nucleotides read TGTGCCAGCAGCAACCGCCCTAGCGGGGAGTGGCGTGAGCAGTTCTTC. The chain is built from TRBV9 and TRBJ2-1; 9 nucleotides align to TRBD2. Germline V gene lookup returns CDR1 SGDLS and CDR2 YYNGEE. The CDR3 is 16 amino acids. V dropped 4 bases and J dropped 9; count of bases not matched to a gene: 14.